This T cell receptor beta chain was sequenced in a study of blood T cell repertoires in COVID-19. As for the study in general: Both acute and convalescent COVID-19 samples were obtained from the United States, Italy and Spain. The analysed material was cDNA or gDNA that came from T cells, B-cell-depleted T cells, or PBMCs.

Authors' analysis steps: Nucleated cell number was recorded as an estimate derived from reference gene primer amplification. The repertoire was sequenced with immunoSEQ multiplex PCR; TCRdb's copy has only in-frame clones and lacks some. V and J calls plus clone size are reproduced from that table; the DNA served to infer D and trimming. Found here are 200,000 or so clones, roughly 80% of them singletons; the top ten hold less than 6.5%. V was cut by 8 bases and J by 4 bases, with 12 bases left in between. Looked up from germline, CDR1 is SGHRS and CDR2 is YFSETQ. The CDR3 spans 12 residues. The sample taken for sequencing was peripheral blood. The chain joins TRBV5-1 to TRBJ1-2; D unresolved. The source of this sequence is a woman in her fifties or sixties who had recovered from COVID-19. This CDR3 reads CASASSGYGYTF. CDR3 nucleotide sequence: TGCGCCAGTGCTTCGTCAGGCTATGGCTACACCTTC.